This T cell receptor (beta chain) came from a study of blood T cell repertoires in COVID-19 (dated by TCRdb to the early 2020s). Background on the whole study: Samples from collaborators originated in the United States, Italy and Spain and spanned both the acute and convalescent phases of COVID-19. The repertoires were made available in a free public database intended to serve as a resource for research on the immune response to SARS-CoV-2. A de-identified subject ID, COVID-19 status, age in years and sex were almost always included in the sample metadata. Where available, HLA class I and class II types were taken from metadata supplied by the sample provider and were not determined by assay-based typing. The dataset comprised deeply sampled blood TCRbeta repertoires from subjects exposed to, actively infected with, or recovered from COVID-19. Samples came from the ongoing ImmuneRACE study (first 160 participants) plus 1,254 subjects from 6 global collaborators. The prospective study material was composed of cDNA or gDNA derived from T cells, B-cell-depleted T cells, or PBMCs. Findings and caveats that apply to the study as a whole: Clinical and demographic metadata were provided uncurated, with the amount varying by source and participant.

The CDR3 has 17 amino acids, counting the end cysteine and phenylalanine. The read is trimmed to its CDR3 DNA, 51 bases read in frame from base 1. For CDR1 and CDR2, the germline V gene (reference sequence) lists SSHAT and FNYEAQ. V is reduced by 5 bases and J by 1 base, leaving a spacing of 21 bases between them. This clone was observed a single time. Its specific antigen is unknown. Base-call qualities are not available, and no considerably larger clone is one nucleotide away. The immunoSEQ Assay, a bias-controlled multiplex PCR, was used to amplify TCRbeta CDR3 regions from genomic DNA. Turning to the authors' computational methods: Nucleated cell counts per sample were estimated from amplification of reference gene primers within the assay. To quantify the absolute abundance of each unique TCRbeta CDR3 rearrangement, sequence reads were collapsed and filtered. Productive Simpson clonality was computed per sample as the square root of Simpson's diversity index over productive rearrangements. The immuneACCESS repertoire file appears here via TCRdb, limited to in-frame rearrangements. These files lack a portion of the clones; in checked studies, under half of the deficit traces to unresolved V genes, and the cause of the others is not known. The D gene and trimming were derived from the DNA, and the V and J assignments and clone size from that table. The sample records around 85,000 clones, approximately 88% of which are singletons. Of the sample, about 5.3% is held by the ten largest clones.

Collaborating institutions collected whole blood in K2EDTA tubes following their own protocols. Collaborator samples were shipped for TCRbeta analysis as frozen whole blood, isolated PBMCs, or DNA extracted from either sample type. This TCR was sampled from a man in his 60s with acute or convalescent COVID-19. The sample comprised peripheral blood. The receptor chain draws on TRBV7-7 and TRBJ2-7; the D segment could be TRBD2, given 7 matching bases. For the CDR3, the sequence is CASSPRGGRVPSYEQYF. The bases read TGTGCCAGCAGCCCCCGCGGGGGCAGGGTCCCTTCCTACGAGCAGTACTTC.